Given below is one T cell receptor beta chain in context. At the DNA level, this CDR3 is encoded by other sequences in the same sample as well. This CDR3 spans 12 amino acids. Germline values: CDR1 MNHNY, CDR2 SVGAGI (reference sequence). Trimming removed 5 bases at V and 7 bases at J, with 11 bases between. The data originate from a study of OX40 agonist ivuxolimab in advanced cancers. Study-level background: A history of anti-PD-1, anti-PD-L1 or anti-CTLA-4 therapy was acceptable, and approximately 40% had some.

TCRdb keeps only in-frame clones here, not all; method: immunoSEQ multiplex PCR. The table shows 100,000 or so clones, with roughly 84% occurring only once. Prior autoimmune disease or systemic immunosuppression barred patients. The sample consisted of CD4+ or CD8+ T cells sorted from blood, taken in a trial of the OX40 agonist ivuxolimab. The gene calls are TRBV6-6 and TRBJ1-1; D may be TRBD1 (5 bases). The receptor comes from an adult with an advanced solid tumor such as melanoma, head and neck, liver or kidney cancer. The DNA of the CDR3 is TGTGCCAGCAGTCTGGGACGGAGTGAAGCTTTCTTT. It specifies CASSLGRSEAFF.